Listed here are 12 T cell receptor beta chains from one sample, sequenced in a study of shared clonotypes between healthy human individuals. This table comes from immunoSEQ multiplex PCR, and its TCRdb copy is limited to in-frame clones, with some not included. The sample lists roughly 660,000 clones; 80% to 95% were seen once. The source material was memory CD8+ T cells from PBMCs. Indicated subset: CD45RO+ cells pooled with CCR7-negative TemRA cells. These receptors were collected from a man aged 18 to 29 in good health. Some clones in this sample may be carry-over from other donors' samples.

V is TRBV5-6 and J is TRBJ1-3; TRBD1 might be the D (5 bases). This CDR3 is built from 14 residues. Germline V gene data show CDR1 as SGHDT and CDR2 as YYEEEE. With 2 bases removed from V and 7 bases from J, the gap between germline ends came to 13 bases. CDR3 loop: CASSFGGESNTIYF. CDR3 in DNA: TGTGCCAGCAGCTTCGGAGGGGAATCGAACACCATATATTTT.

This sequence joins TRBV2 and TRBJ2-1; maybe TRBD2 (5 bases). This CDR3 region has 16 residues. V lost 5 bases to trimming and J lost 6 bases, with 20 bases between them. Per germline, CDR1 SNHLY and CDR2 FYNNEI. The CDR3 reads CASSRGGLAPSNEQFF. The CDR3, as DNA: TGTGCCAGCAGTAGAGGCGGGTTGGCCCCCAGCAATGAGCAGTTCTTC.

V and J are TRBV19 and TRBJ2-2; TRBD1 is a possible D gene (5 bases). CDR3 size: 13 residues. The germline V gene has CDR1 LNHDA and CDR2 SQIVND (reference sequence). V lost 3 bases, J lost 6 bases, and 8 bases lay in between. This chain's CDR3 is CASSMGQPGELFF. CDR3 nucleotide sequence: TGTGCCAGTAGTATGGGGCAGCCCGGGGAGCTGTTTTTT.

The genes are TRBV27 and TRBJ2-1; 10 bases map to TRBD2. The ends lost 8 bases at V and 4 bases at J; junction bases unmatched: 5. The CDR3 loop spans 14 amino acids. Germline CDR1 and CDR2: MNHEY and SMNVEV (reference sequence). This chain's CDR3 is CASQLGLAYNEQFF. As DNA, the CDR3 is TGTGCCAGCCAGTTGGGACTAGCGTACAATGAGCAGTTCTTC.

The genes are TRBV6-5 and TRBJ2-7; D call uncertain. The CDR3 extends over 11 amino acids. Deletions cut 3 bases from V and 3 bases from J, with 3 bases between. Germline assignment: CDR1 MNHEY and CDR2 SVGAGI. DNA for the CDR3: TGTGCCAGCAGTTATCTCTACGAGCAGTACTTC. This gives the protein CASSYLYEQYF.

V and J are TRBV5-5 and TRBJ2-1; 7 bases agree with TRBD2. Unmatched junction bases numbered 11, after V lost 3 bases and J lost 8 bases. The germline V gene has CDR1 SGHKS and CDR2 YYEKEE (reference sequence). The CDR3 length is 15 residues. CDR3 protein: CASSSLRGMGDEQFF. DNA for the CDR3: TGTGCCAGCAGCTCCCTGCGGGGGATGGGAGATGAGCAGTTCTTC.

The chain joins TRBV27 to TRBJ2-2; D gene unclear. Germline V gene data show CDR1 as MNHEY and CDR2 as SMNVEV (reference sequence). Between the trimmed V and J ends, which lost 5 bases and 6 bases, there was a span of 13 bases. The CDR3 totals 14 residues. CDR3 coding DNA: TGTGCCAGCAGTCCCCAAAACGACGCCGGGGAGCTGTTTTTT. Translation gives CASSPQNDAGELFF.

This chain links TRBV5-1 with TRBJ1-2, with D maybe TRBD1 (5 bases). The length of the CDR3 is 15 residues. V lost 4 bases, J lost 6 bases, and 19 bases lay in between. The V gene's germline CDR1 is SGHRS and CDR2 YFSETQ. CDR3 DNA sequence: TGCGCCAGCAGCCCCCTGGGGGGGTTTGCAGATGGCTACACCTTC. It is translated as CASSPLGGFADGYTF.

The rearrangement uses TRBV27 and TRBJ2-1; 8 nucleotides line up with TRBD1. Germline V gene lookup returns CDR1 MNHEY and CDR2 SMNVEV (reference sequence). This CDR3 has 15 residues. Trimming removed 2 bases from V and 4 bases from J; junction bases left unmatched: 4. DNA for the CDR3: TGTGCCAGCAGTTTAGCAAGGACAGGGTACAATGAGCAGTTCTTC. This translates into CASSLARTGYNEQFF.

This clone occurred a few times. This rearrangement joins TRBV13 to TRBJ1-2; no definite D call. Trimming took off 1 base at V and 10 bases at J, with 10 bases between the two ends. Germline CDR1 is PRHDT and CDR2 is FYEKMQ (reference sequence). This CDR3 region has 12 residues. This CDR3 reads CASSLVGGNYTF. CDR3 bases: TGTGCCAGCAGCTTAGTAGGAGGGAACTACACCTTC.

The gene calls are TRBV6-5 and TRBJ2-7; D is unresolved. Trimming took off 4 bases at V and 0 bases at J, with 7 bases between the two ends. Germline assignment: CDR1 MNHEY and CDR2 SVGAGI. The CDR3 runs 13 residues. The CDR3 DNA sequence: TGTGCCAGCAGTTTTTCTACCTCCTACGAGCAGTACTTC. Protein sequence: CASSFSTSYEQYF.

The rearrangement uses TRBV4-3 and TRBJ2-5; TRBD2 might be the D (5 bases). The germline CDR1 and CDR2 sequences are LGHNA and YSLEER. Trimming took off 0 bases at V and 7 bases at J, with 18 bases between the two ends. The CDR3 is 16 amino acids. The CDR3 loop reads CASSQDWGWGEGTQYF. The CDR3 bases are TGCGCCAGCAGCCAAGATTGGGGTTGGGGAGAGGGGACCCAGTACTTC.